This TCR beta chain emerged from a study of T cells after yellow fever vaccination. On this clonotype itself: No antigen is known for it.

Conversion of TCR transcripts into cDNA relied on 5'RACE template switching, which added a universal primer site and UMIs. TCRdb reprocessed the 5' RACE reads with MiXCR, giving one entry per CDR3 protein. The repertoire holds 450,000 to 650,000 distinct CDR3 sequences, with roughly 14% as singletons. Study-wide results and limits: Once the booster was given, most primary-vaccination clones reappeared, at about 95% for CD4 and 85% to 90% for CD8.

This TCR was recovered from a man aged 30 to 39 who received the YFV17D yellow fever vaccine. The specimen was PBMCs, collected on the day of the yellow fever booster vaccination.

The DNA of the CDR3 is TGTGCCAGCAGCTTAGGGACAGGGGGCATAGGTGAAAAACTGTTTTTT. This sequence encodes CASSLGTGGIGEKLFF. The rearrangement uses TRBV7-6 and TRBJ1-4, with 11 bases matching TRBD1. CDR1 is SGHVS, CDR2 FNYEAQ, per germline. The V gene end was trimmed by 1 base and the J gene end by 7 bases; junction bases not matched to a gene: 5. The CDR3 spans 16 residues.